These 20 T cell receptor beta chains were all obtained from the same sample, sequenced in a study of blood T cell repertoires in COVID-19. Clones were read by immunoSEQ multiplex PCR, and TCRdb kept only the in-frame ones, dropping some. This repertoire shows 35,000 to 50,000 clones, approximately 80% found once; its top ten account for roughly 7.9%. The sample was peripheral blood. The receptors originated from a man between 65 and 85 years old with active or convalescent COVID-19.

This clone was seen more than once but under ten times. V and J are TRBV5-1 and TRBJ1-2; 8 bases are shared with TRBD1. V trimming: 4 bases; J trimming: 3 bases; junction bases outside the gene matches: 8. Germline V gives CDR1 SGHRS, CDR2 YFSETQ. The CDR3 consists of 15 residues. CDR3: CASSPGQGIDYGYTF. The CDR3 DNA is TGCGCCAGCAGCCCCGGACAGGGAATCGACTATGGCTACACCTTC.

For the CDR3, the DNA is TGTGCCTGGAGTCCCCAGGGGTCTTCGTGGGAGACCCAGTACTTC. Protein sequence: CAWSPQGSSWETQYF. The chain couples TRBV30 to TRBJ2-5, with a weak D call TRBD1 (6 bases). CDR3 length equals 15 residues. Germline-derived CDR1 and CDR2 are GTSNPN and SVGIG (reference sequence). Trimming cost V 2 bases and J 5 bases, with 18 bases left between them.

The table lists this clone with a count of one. The CDR3 DNA reads TGTGCCAGCTCACTGGCGGGCTATAATTCACCCCTCCACTTT. Translating gives CASSLAGYNSPLHF. The V gene is TRBV18, the J gene TRBJ1-6; D is unclear. Germline CDR1 is KGHSH and CDR2 is LQKENI. This CDR3 comprises 14 residues. Between the trimmed V and J ends, which lost 4 bases and 3 bases, there was a span of 7 bases.

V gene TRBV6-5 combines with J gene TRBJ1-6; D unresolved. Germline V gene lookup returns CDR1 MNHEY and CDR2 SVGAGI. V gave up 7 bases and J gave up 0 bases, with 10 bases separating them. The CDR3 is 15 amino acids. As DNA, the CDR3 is TGTGCCAGCAAAGAGGGTAGCTCCTATAATTCACCCCTCCACTTT. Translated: CASKEGSSYNSPLHF.

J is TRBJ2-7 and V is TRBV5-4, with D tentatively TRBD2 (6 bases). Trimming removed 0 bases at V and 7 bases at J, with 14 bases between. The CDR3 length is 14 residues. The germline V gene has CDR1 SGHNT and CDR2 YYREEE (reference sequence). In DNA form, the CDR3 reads TGTGCCAGCAGCTTGGGCGGAGGGCTAGGGGAGCAGTACTTC. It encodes CASSLGGGLGEQYF.

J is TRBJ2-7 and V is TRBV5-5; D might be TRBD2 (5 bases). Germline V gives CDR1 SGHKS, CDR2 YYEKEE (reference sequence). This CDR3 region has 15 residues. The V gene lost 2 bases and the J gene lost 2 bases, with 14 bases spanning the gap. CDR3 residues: CASSFDWTSAYEQYF. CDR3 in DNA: TGTGCCAGCAGCTTCGATTGGACTTCGGCCTACGAGCAGTACTTC.

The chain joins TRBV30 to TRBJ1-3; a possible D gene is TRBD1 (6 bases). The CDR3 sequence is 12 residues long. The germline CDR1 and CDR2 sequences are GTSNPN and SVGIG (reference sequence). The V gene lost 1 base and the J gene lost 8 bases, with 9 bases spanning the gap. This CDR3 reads CAWSGQVYTIYF. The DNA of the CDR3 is TGTGCCTGGAGTGGACAGGTATACACCATATATTTT.

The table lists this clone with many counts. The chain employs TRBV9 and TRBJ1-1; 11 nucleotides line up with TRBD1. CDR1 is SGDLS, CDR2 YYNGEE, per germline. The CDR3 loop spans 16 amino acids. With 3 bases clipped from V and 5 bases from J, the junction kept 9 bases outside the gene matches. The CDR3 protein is CASSGAGTGGYTEAFF. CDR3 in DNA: TGTGCCAGCAGCGGAGCCGGGACAGGGGGATATACTGAAGCTTTCTTT.

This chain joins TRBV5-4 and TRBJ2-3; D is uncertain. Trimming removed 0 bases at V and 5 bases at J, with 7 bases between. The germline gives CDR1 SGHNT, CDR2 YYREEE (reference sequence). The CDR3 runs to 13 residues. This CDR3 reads CASSLALEDTQYF. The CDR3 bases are TGTGCCAGCAGCTTGGCCCTAGAAGATACGCAGTATTTT.

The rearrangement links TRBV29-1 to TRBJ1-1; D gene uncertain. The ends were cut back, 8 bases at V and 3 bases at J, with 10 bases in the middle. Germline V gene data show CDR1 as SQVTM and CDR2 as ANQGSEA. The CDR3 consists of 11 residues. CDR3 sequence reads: CSTAEDTEAFF. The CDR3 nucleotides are TGCAGCACCGCAGAGGACACTGAAGCTTTCTTT.

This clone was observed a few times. This CDR3 reads CASAASVNTEAFF. In DNA, the CDR3 is TGTGCCAGCGCGGCGTCAGTGAACACTGAAGCTTTCTTT. V is TRBV7-3 and J is TRBJ1-1; D gene ambiguous. V dropped 8 bases and J dropped 0 bases, with 10 bases sitting between them. The germline CDR1 and CDR2 sequences are SGHTA and FQGTGA. The CDR3 length is 13 residues. Drawing the rest from reference TRBV7-3 and TRBJ1-1, the complete variable domain is GAGVSQTPSNKVTEKGKYVELRCDPISGHTALYWYRQSLGQGPEFLIYFQGTGAADDSGLPNDRFFAVRPEGSVSTLKIQRTERGDSAVYLCASAASVNTEAFFGQGTRLTVV.

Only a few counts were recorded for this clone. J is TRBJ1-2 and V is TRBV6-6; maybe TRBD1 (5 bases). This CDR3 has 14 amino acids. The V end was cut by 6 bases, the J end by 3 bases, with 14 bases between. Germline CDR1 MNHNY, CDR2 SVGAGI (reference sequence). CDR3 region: CASSELRVDYGYTF. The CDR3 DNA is TGTGCCAGCAGCGAACTCAGGGTGGACTATGGCTACACCTTC.

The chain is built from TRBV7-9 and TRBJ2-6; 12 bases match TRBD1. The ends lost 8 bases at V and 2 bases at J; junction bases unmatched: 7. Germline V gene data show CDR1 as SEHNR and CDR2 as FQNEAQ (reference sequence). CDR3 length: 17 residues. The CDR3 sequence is CASGPGTGGTGANVLTF. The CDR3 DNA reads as TGTGCCAGCGGACCCGGGACAGGGGGCACTGGGGCCAACGTCCTGACTTTC.

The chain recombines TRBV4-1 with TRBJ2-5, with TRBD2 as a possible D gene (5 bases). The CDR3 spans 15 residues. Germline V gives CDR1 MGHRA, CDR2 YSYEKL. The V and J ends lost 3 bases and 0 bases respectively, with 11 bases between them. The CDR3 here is CASSQGRADQETQYF. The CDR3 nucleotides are TGCGCCAGCAGCCAGGGAAGAGCGGACCAAGAGACCCAGTACTTC.

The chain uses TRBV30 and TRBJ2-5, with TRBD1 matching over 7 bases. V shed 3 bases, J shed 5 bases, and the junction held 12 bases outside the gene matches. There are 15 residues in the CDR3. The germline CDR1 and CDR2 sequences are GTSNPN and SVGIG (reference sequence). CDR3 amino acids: CAWRIRDSGTETQYF. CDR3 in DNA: TGTGCCTGGAGGATCCGGGACAGTGGGACCGAGACCCAGTACTTC.

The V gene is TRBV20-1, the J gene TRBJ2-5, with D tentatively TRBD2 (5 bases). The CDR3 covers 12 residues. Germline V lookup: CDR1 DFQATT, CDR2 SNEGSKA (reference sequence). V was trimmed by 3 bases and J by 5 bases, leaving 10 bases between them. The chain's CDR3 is CSASRRGETQYF. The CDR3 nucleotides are TGCAGTGCTAGTCGACGGGGTGAGACCCAGTACTTC.

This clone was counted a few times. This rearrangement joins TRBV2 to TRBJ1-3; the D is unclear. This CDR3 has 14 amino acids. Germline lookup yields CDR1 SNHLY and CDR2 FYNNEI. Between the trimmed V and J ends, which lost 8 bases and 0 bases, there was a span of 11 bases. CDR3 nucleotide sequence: TGTGCCAGCTCGGACGGACTCTCTGGAAACACCATATATTTT. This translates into CASSDGLSGNTIYF.

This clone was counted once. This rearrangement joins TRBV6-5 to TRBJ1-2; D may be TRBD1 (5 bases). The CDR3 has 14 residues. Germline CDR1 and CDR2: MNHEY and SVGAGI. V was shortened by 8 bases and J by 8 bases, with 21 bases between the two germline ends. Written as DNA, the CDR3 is TGTGCCAGCGGGACCGGAGGGGATTCGTTAGGCTACACCTTC. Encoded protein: CASGTGGDSLGYTF.

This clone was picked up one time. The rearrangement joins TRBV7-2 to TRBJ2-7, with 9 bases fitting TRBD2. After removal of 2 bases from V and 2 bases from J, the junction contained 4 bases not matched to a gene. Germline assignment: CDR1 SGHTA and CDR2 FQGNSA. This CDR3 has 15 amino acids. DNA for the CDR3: TGTGCCAGCAGCTTACCGCGGGGGGGCCCCTACGAGCAGTACTTC. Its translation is CASSLPRGGPYEQYF.

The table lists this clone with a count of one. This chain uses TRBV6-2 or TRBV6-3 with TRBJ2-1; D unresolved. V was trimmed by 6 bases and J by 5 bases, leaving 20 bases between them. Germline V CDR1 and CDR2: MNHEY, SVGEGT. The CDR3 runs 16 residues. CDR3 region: CASSLPLARRHNEQFF. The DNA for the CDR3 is TGTGCCAGCAGCTTGCCCCTCGCCCGGCGGCACAATGAGCAGTTCTTC.